The clone carrying this T cell receptor beta chain showed up just a few times. Its target is not known. The sample comes from a study of molecular identifiers for immune sequencing clone quantification. The study's findings and limits: Spiked-in Jurkat TCR RNA corresponding to one cell was reported as detectable against about 1 million naive cells.

Naive CD8 libraries were made from roughly 20,000 to 1,000,000 sorted cells, and they used 10%, 30% or 50% RNA. J was trimmed by 2 bases and V by 5 bases; bases with no gene match: 9. Germline-derived CDR1 and CDR2 are MNHEY and SMNVEV (reference sequence). This CDR3 has 16 amino acids. Bulk TCR libraries used previously described methods and listed TCR primers. In TCRdb, the PCR reads were re-called with MiXCR into one record per CDR3 protein. Seen here are under 800,000 distinct CDR3 sequences, about 25% observed once, and the top ten hold 0.7% to 0.95%. Sequencing was performed on naive CD8+ T cells from blood, with Jurkat cell RNA spiked in. Subset: FACS-sorted CD8+CD4-CCR7+CD45RA+ naive T cells. This TCR derives from a human donor in good health. Some libraries in this study had Jurkat cell RNA spiked in. This chain joins TRBV27 and TRBJ2-1; 7 bases are a match to TRBD1. The CDR3 sequence is CASSTSGTVPYNEQFF. CDR3 nucleotide sequence: TGTGCCAGCAGTACCTCCGGGACAGTCCCCTACAATGAGCAGTTCTTC.